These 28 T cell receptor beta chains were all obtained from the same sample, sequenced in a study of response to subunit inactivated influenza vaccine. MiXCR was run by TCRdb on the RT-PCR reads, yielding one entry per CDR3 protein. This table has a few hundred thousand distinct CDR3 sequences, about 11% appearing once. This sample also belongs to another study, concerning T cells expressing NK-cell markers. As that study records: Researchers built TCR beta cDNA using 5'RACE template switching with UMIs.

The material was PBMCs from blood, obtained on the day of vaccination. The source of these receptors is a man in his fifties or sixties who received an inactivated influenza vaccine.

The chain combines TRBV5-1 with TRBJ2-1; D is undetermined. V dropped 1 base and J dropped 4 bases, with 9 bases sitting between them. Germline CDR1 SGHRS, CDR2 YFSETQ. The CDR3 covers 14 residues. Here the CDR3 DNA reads TGCGCCAGCAGCTTGAATCCTAATTACAATGAGCAGTTCTTC. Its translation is CASSLNPNYNEQFF.

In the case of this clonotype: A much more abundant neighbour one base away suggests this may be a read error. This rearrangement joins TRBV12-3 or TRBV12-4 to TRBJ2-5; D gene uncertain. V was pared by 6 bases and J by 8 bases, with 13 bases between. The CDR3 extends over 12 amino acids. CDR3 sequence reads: CASSLYVDTQYF. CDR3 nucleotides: TGTGCCAGCAGCCTGTACGTAGACACCCAGTACTTC.

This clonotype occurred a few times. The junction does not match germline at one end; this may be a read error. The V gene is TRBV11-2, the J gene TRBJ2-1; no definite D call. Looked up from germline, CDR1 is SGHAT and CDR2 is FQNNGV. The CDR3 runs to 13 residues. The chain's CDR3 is CASSTRTYNEQFF. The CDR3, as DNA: TGTGCCAGCAGCACCCGCACCTATAATGAGCAGTTCTTC.

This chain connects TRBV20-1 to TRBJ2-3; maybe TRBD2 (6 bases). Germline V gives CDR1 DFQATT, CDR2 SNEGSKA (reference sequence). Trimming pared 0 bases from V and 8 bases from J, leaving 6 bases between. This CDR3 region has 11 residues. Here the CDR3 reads CSAREGGTQYF. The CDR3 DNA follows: TGCAGTGCTAGAGAGGGAGGTACGCAGTATTTT.

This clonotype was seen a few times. The CDR3 bases are TGTGCCAGCAGCCCCGGGGAGGTGCGGGCCAAAAACATTCAGTACTTC. Its protein is CASSPGEVRAKNIQYF. This chain connects TRBV14 to TRBJ2-4, with TRBD2 as a possible D gene (6 bases). This CDR3 is 16 amino acids long. Germline values: CDR1 SGHDN, CDR2 FVKESK. Trimming removed 4 bases from V and 1 base from J, with 14 bases in between.

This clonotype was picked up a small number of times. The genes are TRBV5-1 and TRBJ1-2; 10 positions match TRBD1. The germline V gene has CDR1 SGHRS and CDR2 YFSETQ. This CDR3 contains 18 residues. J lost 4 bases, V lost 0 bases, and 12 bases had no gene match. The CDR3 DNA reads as TGCGCCAGCAGCTTGGAGGGGACAGGGGTCGCCGATTTCTATGGCTACACCTTC. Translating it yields CASSLEGTGVADFYGYTF.

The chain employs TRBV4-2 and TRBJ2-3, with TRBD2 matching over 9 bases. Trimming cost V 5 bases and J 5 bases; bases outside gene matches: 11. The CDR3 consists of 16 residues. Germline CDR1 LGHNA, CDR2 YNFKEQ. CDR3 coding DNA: TGTGCCAGCAGCTCCGAGGCGGGGGGGCCAGTAGATACGCAGTATTTT. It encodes CASSSEAGGPVDTQYF.

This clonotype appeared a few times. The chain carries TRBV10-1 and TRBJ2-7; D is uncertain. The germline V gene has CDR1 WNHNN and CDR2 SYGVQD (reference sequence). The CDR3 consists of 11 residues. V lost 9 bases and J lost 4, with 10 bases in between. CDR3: CARKTSYEQYF. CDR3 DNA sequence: TGCGCCAGGAAAACGTCTTACGAGCAGTACTTC.

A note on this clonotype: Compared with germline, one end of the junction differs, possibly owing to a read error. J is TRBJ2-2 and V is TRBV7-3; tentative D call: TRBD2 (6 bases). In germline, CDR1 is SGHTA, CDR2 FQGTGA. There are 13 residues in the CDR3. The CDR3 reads CTSSLLRDSELFF. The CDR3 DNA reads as TGTACCAGCAGCTTACTCCGGGACTCGGAGCTGTTTTTT.

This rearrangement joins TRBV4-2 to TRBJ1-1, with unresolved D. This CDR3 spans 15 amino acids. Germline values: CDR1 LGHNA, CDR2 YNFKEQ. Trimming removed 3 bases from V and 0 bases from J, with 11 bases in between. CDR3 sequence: CASSQTSDLNTEAFF. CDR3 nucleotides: TGTGCCAGCAGCCAGACCTCGGACCTGAACACTGAAGCTTTCTTT.

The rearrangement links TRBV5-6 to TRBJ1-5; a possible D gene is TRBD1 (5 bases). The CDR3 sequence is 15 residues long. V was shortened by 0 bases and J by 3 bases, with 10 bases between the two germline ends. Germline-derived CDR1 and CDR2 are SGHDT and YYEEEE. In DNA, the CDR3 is TGTGCCAGCAGCTTGGCGGAGGGGCCCAATCAGCCCCAGCATTTT. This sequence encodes CASSLAEGPNQPQHF.

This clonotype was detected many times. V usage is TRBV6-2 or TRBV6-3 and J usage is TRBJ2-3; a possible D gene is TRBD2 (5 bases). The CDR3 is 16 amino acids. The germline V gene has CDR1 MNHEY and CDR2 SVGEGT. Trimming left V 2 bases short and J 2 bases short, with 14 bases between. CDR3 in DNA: TGTGCCAGCAGTTACCCTACCGAAGGACTCACAGATACGCAGTATTTT. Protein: CASSYPTEGLTDTQYF.

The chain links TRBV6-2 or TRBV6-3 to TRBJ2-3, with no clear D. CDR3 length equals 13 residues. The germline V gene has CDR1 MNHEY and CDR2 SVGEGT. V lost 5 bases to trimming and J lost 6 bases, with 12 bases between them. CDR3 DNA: TGTGCCAGCAGTCTCTTCGTCGCGGATACGCAGTATTTT. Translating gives CASSLFVADTQYF.

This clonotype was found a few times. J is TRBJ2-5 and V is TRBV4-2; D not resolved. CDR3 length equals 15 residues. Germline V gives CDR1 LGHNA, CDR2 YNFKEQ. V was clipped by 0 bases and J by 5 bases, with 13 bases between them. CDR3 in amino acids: CASSQEAGPRETQYF. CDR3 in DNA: TGTGCCAGCAGCCAAGAGGCAGGCCCTCGGGAGACCCAGTACTTC.

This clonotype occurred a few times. CDR3 bases: TGCAGCGTTGATCCCCCCAGGGGATCCTACAATGAGCAGTTCTTC. Translating gives CSVDPPRGSYNEQFF. The chain links TRBV29-1 to TRBJ2-1, with a possible D match to TRBD1 (6 bases). The CDR3 has 15 residues. The germline V and J ends were trimmed by 3 bases and 1 base, with 13 bases remaining between them. Germline V gene sequence: CDR1 SQVTM, CDR2 ANQGSEA.

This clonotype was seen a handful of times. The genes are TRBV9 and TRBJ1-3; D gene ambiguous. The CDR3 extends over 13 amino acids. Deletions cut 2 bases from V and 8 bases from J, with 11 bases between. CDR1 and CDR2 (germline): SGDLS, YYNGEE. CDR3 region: CASSVMIRDTIYF. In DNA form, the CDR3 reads TGTGCCAGCAGCGTGATGATCCGGGACACCATATATTTT.

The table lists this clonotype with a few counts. The CDR3, as DNA: TGCAGTGCTAAGGTCAGAGGTGTGCACGAGCAGTACTTC. Its translation: CSAKVRGVHEQYF. The chain couples TRBV20-1 to TRBJ2-7; no clear D gene. Per the germline V gene, CDR1 is DFQATT and CDR2 is SNEGSKA (reference sequence). This CDR3 is built from 13 residues. V lost 4 bases to trimming and J lost 5 bases, with 15 bases between them.

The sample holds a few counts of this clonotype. In DNA, the CDR3 is TGTGCCAGTAGCCCTGACAGGACCGATTACGAGCAGTACTTC. It encodes CASSPDRTDYEQYF. The gene calls are TRBV19 and TRBJ2-7, with TRBD1 as a possible D gene (6 bases). Looked up from germline, CDR1 is LNHDA and CDR2 is SQIVND (reference sequence). This CDR3 has 14 residues. Deletions cut 6 bases from V and 4 bases from J, with 16 bases between.

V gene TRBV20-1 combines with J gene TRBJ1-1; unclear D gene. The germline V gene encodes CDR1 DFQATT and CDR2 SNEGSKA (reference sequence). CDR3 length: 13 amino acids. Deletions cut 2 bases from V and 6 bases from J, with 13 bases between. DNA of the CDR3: TGCAGTGCTAGATCCTCCGTCCGTGCTGAAGCTTTCTTT. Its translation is CSARSSVRAEAFF.

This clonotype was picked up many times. The CDR3 loop is CASSSSTGSYNEQFF. CDR3 bases: TGTGCCAGCAGTTCCTCGACAGGGTCCTACAATGAGCAGTTCTTC. The chain employs TRBV27 and TRBJ2-1, with 7 positions matching TRBD1. Germline V gene lookup returns CDR1 MNHEY and CDR2 SMNVEV (reference sequence). The CDR3 is 15 residues long. With 4 bases clipped from V and 1 base from J, the junction kept 4 bases outside the gene matches.

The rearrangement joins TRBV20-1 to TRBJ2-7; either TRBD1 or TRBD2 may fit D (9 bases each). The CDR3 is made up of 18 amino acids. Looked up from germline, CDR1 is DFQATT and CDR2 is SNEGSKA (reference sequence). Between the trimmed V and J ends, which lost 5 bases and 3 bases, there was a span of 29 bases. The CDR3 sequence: CSAHPGTGNKAGGYEQYF. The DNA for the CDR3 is TGCAGTGCTCACCCCGGGACAGGGAATAAAGCGGGGGGCTACGAGCAGTACTTC.

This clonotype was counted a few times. The CDR3 DNA follows: TGTGCCAGCAGTGGGGACTTGGACTCACCCCTCCACTTT. This codes for CASSGDLDSPLHF. The genes are TRBV3-1 and TRBJ1-6, with D tentatively TRBD1 (5 bases). CDR3 size: 13 residues. Trimming removed 6 bases at V and 10 bases at J, with 13 bases between. Looked up from germline, CDR1 is LGHDT and CDR2 is YNNKEL (reference sequence). Variable domain in full (rest from reference TRBV3-1 and TRBJ1-6): DTAVSQTPKYLVTQMGNDKSIKCEQNLGHDTMYWYKQDSKKFLKIMFSYNNKELIINETVPNRFSPKSPDKAHLNLHINSLELGDSAVYFCASSGDLDSPLHFGNGTRLTVT.

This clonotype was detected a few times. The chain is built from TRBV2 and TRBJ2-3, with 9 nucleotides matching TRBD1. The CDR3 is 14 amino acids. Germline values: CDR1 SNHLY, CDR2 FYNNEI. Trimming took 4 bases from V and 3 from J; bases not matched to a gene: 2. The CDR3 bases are TGTGCCAGCAGTGTACAGGGGGCAACAGATACGCAGTATTTT. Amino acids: CASSVQGATDTQYF.

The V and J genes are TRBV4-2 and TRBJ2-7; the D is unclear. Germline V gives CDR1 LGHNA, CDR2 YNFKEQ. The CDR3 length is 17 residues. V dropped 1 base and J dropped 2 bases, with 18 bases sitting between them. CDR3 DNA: TGTGCCAGCAGCCAAGGGGTCTTTAGCTCCCGGCCCTACGAGCAGTACTTC. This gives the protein CASSQGVFSSRPYEQYF.

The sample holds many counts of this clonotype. This CDR3 reads CSARGQGLAGYTF. CDR3 coding DNA: TGCAGTGCTAGAGGGCAGGGGTTGGCTGGCTACACCTTC. The chain links TRBV20-1 to TRBJ1-2, with D perhaps matching TRBD1 (6 bases). V was cut by 1 base and J by 7 bases, with 13 bases left in between. This CDR3 has 13 amino acids. Germline V gene sequence: CDR1 DFQATT, CDR2 SNEGSKA (reference sequence).

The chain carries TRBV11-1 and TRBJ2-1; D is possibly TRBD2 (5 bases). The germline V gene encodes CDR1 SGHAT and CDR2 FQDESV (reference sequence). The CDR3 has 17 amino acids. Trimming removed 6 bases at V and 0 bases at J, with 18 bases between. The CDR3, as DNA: TGTGCCAGCAGGAGCCGGGATGGCCTCAGCTCCTACAATGAGCAGTTCTTC. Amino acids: CASRSRDGLSSYNEQFF.

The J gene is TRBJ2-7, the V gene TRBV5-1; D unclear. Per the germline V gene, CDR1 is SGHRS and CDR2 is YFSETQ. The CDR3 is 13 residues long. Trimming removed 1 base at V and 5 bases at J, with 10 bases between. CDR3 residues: CASSLLGFDEQYF. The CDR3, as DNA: TGCGCCAGCAGCTTGTTAGGGTTCGACGAGCAGTACTTC.

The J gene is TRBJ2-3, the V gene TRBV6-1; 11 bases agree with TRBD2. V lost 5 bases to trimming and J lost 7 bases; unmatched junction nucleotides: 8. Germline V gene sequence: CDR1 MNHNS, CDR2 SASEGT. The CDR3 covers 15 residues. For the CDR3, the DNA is TGTGCCAGCAGTATTAGCGGGGGGGCCAGAAATACGCAGTATTTT. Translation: CASSISGGARNTQYF.